One and the same sample provided the 20 T cell receptor beta chains below, sequenced in a study of blood T cells in healthy people across ages. A second PCR, run for about 7 to 11 cycles, used a sample-barcoded 5' primer plus a J-beta primer mix. Via MiXCR, TCRdb re-called the 5' RACE reads, giving one row per CDR3 protein. The sample holds about 680,000 distinct CDR3 sequences, about half seen once. The sequenced sample was blood. All receptors derive from a woman aged 60-75 years in good health.

This clonotype was seen repeatedly, ten times or more. The junction differs from germline at one of its ends, possibly a read error. This chain joins TRBV5-1 and TRBJ2-3; D might be TRBD1 or TRBD2, each matching 6 bases. Looked up from germline, CDR1 is SGHRS and CDR2 is YFSETQ. The CDR3 covers 14 residues. In DNA, the CDR3 is TGTGCCAGCAGTTTAGGGGGGAGCACAGATACGCAGTATTTT. This gives the protein CASSLGGSTDTQYF.

The chain carries TRBV5-6 and TRBJ2-5; 7 nucleotides agree with TRBD2. CDR1 and CDR2 (germline): SGHDT, YYEEEE. This CDR3 comprises 14 residues. The V and J ends lost 1 base and 2 bases, in that order; junction bases with no gene match: 2. This CDR3 reads CASSLLAVQETQYF. CDR3 DNA sequence: TGTGCCAGCAGCTTGCTAGCGGTGCAAGAGACCCAGTACTTC.

The chain employs TRBV4-3 and TRBJ2-7, with D possibly TRBD1 on 6 matching bases. V shed 0 bases and J shed 0 bases, with 12 bases lying between them. CDR1 is LGHNA and CDR2 is YSLEER in the germline V gene. This CDR3 spans 16 amino acids. This CDR3 is CASSQEFEDSSYEQYF. The CDR3 bases are TGCGCCAGCAGCCAAGAGTTTGAGGACAGCTCCTACGAGCAGTACTTC.

The table lists this clonotype with a few counts. The CDR3 region has the DNA TGTGCCACCAGCAACCCACAAGAGACCCAGTACTTC. Its translation: CATSNPQETQYF. The J gene is TRBJ2-5, the V gene TRBV15; no firm D call. V was shortened by 4 bases and J by 2 bases, with 5 bases between the two germline ends. Looked up from germline, CDR1 is LNHNV and CDR2 is YYDKDF (reference sequence). The CDR3 is 12 amino acids.

The rearrangement uses TRBV5-1 and TRBJ2-3, with 9 bases identical to TRBD1. Germline trimming cut 3 bases from V and 3 bases from J; bases unmatched to any gene: 11. Germline loops: CDR1 SGHRS, CDR2 YFSETQ. The CDR3 covers 17 residues. In DNA, the CDR3 is TGCGCCAGCAGCTCCGCCACCGGGACAGGGCTGACAGATACGCAGTATTTT. It is translated as CASSSATGTGLTDTQYF.

CDR3 loop: CASSQVGTTLNEQFF. The CDR3 nucleotides read TGCGCCAGCAGCCAAGTCGGGACTACCCTCAATGAGCAGTTCTTC. The chain recombines TRBV4-3 with TRBJ2-1, with 7 bases fitting TRBD2. There are 15 residues in the CDR3. The germline V gene encodes CDR1 LGHNA and CDR2 YSLEER. V lost 1 base, J lost 6 bases, and 6 bases stayed unmatched.

The chain has TRBV5-1 and TRBJ2-5; D remains ambiguous. The V gene lost 10 bases and the J gene lost 11 bases, with 21 bases spanning the gap. Germline-derived CDR1 and CDR2 are SGHRS and YFSETQ. The CDR3 length is 12 residues. The CDR3 sequence is CASVRSYNEQYF. CDR3 bases: TGCGCCTCCGTCCGTTCCTACAATGAGCAGTACTTC.

This chain joins TRBV20-1 and TRBJ2-1, with TRBD2 identical over 11 bases. Germline values: CDR1 DFQATT, CDR2 SNEGSKA (reference sequence). The V gene end was trimmed by 5 bases and the J gene end by 6 bases; junction bases not matched to a gene: 9. There are 15 residues in the CDR3. CDR3 region: CSAFHPGLAVNEQFF. CDR3 nucleotide sequence: TGCAGTGCTTTCCACCCGGGACTAGCGGTCAATGAGCAGTTCTTC.

The V gene is TRBV24-1, the J gene TRBJ2-5, with 8 bases fitting TRBD1. Germline V gene sequence: CDR1 KGHDR, CDR2 SFDVKD. V was pared by 7 bases and J by 4 bases, with 10 bases of the junction left unmatched. The CDR3 spans 15 residues. The CDR3 sequence is CATRPDRGIGETQYF. CDR3 DNA sequence: TGTGCCACCAGACCAGACAGGGGTATTGGAGAGACCCAGTACTTC.

This clonotype was observed many times. The chain has TRBV7-2 and TRBJ2-5, with TRBD1 matching 9 bases. Unmatched junction bases numbered 7, after V lost 5 bases and J lost 3 bases. Germline CDR1 and CDR2: SGHTA and FQGNSA. The CDR3 is 15 residues long. CDR3 DNA sequence: TGTGCCAGCAGCCGACTCGGGACAGGGAAAGAGACCCAGTACTTC. Its translation: CASSRLGTGKETQYF.

This clonotype has just a few counts. J is TRBJ2-5 and V is TRBV7-2; maybe TRBD1 (5 bases). From germline, CDR1 is SGHTA and CDR2 FQGNSA. The CDR3 spans 13 residues. V was trimmed by 0 bases and J by 4 bases, leaving 6 bases between them. The CDR3 DNA reads as TGTGCCAGCAGCTTAGCGACAGCAGAGACCCAGTACTTC. Translated: CASSLATAETQYF.

This chain links TRBV20-1 with TRBJ2-1, with 9 bases that match TRBD2. Per germline, CDR1 DFQATT and CDR2 SNEGSKA (reference sequence). The CDR3 runs to 15 residues. J lost 8 bases, V lost 2 bases, and 10 bases had no gene match. Here the CDR3 reads CSARIGSGSLDEQFF. The CDR3, as DNA: TGCAGTGCTAGAATAGGTAGCGGGAGTTTGGATGAGCAGTTCTTC.

J is TRBJ1-1 and V is TRBV29-1; unclear D gene. This CDR3 has 12 amino acids. The ends were cut back, 4 bases at V and 3 bases at J, with 9 bases in the middle. The germline V gene has CDR1 SQVTM and CDR2 ANQGSEA. This chain's CDR3 is CSVVRSDTEAFF. The CDR3, as DNA: TGCAGCGTTGTGAGGAGCGACACTGAAGCTTTCTTT.

Points on this clonotype: A junction end diverges from the germline sequence, so it may reflect a read error. This sequence joins TRBV20-1 and TRBJ2-3; TRBD2 matches at 7 bases. This CDR3 has 14 amino acids. Germline V lookup: CDR1 DFQATT, CDR2 SNEGSKA (reference sequence). The CDR3 loop reads CSASGGGGGDTQYF. CDR3 nucleotides: TGCAGCGCTAGCGGTGGGGGGGGAGGAGATACGCAGTATTTT.

This clonotype was recorded a few times. This chain uses TRBV6-6 with TRBJ1-5; D gene ambiguous. This CDR3 region has 15 residues. CDR1 is MNHNY, CDR2 SVGAGI, per germline (reference sequence). V was shortened by 1 base and J by 6 bases, with 13 bases between the two germline ends. The CDR3: CASSYYRLGGQPQHF. The CDR3 region has the DNA TGTGCCAGCAGTTACTATAGACTGGGAGGTCAGCCCCAGCATTTT.

The chain is built from TRBV27 and TRBJ2-6; possible D gene TRBD2, 5 bases. Trimming removed 1 base at V and 0 bases at J, with 13 bases between. Germline loops: CDR1 MNHEY, CDR2 SMNVEV (reference sequence). This CDR3 has 18 residues. The CDR3 is CASSLFRGKSSGANVLTF. The CDR3 DNA is TGTGCCAGCAGTTTATTTCGAGGGAAGAGCTCTGGGGCCAACGTCCTGACTTTC.

V and J are TRBV5-1 and TRBJ1-2; tentatively, D is TRBD1 (6 bases). Germline-derived CDR1 and CDR2 are SGHRS and YFSETQ. Trimming took 1 base from V and 9 from J, leaving 16 bases between them. The CDR3 is 14 amino acids. The CDR3 sequence: CASSLSSGGLSYTF. The DNA of the CDR3 is TGCGCCAGCAGCTTGAGTTCCGGGGGGCTTAGCTACACCTTC.

This chain joins TRBV7-8 and TRBJ2-7; 10 bases agree with TRBD1. V dropped 5 bases and J dropped 2; count of bases not matched to a gene: 6. In germline, CDR1 is SGHVS, CDR2 FQNEAQ. The CDR3 is 15 amino acids. CDR3: CASSGGTGAAYEQYF. Written as DNA, the CDR3 is TGTGCCAGCAGCGGAGGGACAGGGGCCGCCTACGAGCAGTACTTC.

The J gene is TRBJ2-5, the V gene TRBV18; D remains unclear. The assigned J gene may be wrong: the sequence end matches TRBJ2-4 better. The CDR3 length is 17 residues. Germline CDR1 reads KGHSH; CDR2 reads LQKENI. This CDR3 reads CASSPFALSTTSNIQYF. As DNA, the CDR3 is TGTGCCAGCTCACCATTCGCTCTTTCCACTACTTCCAACATTCAGTACTTC.

V gene TRBV2 combines with J gene TRBJ2-7; D remains ambiguous. CDR1 SNHLY and CDR2 FYNNEI come from the germline V gene. The CDR3 consists of 13 residues. V was trimmed by 3 bases and J by 3 bases, leaving 9 bases between them. DNA of the CDR3: TGTGCCAGCAGTGACGAGATAAACTACGAGCAGTACTTC. Translated, it gives CASSDEINYEQYF.